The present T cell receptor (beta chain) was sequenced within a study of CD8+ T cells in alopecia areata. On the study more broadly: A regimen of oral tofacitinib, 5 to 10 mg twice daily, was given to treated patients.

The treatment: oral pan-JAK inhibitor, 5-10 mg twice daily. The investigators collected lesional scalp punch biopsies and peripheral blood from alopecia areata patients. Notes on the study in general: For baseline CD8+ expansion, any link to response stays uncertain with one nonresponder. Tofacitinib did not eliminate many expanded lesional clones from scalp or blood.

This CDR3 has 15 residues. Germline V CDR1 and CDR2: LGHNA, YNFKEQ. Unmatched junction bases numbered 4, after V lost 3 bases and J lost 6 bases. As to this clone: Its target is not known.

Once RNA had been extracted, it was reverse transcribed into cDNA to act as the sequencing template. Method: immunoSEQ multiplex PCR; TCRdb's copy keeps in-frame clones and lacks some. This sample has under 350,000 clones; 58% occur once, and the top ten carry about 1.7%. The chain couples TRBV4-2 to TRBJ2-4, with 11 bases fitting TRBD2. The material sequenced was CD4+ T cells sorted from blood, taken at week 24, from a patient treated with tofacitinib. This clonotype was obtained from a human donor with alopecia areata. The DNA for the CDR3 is TGTGCCAGCAGCCATGCTGGGACTAGCGGAAACATTCAGTACTTC. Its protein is CASSHAGTSGNIQYF.